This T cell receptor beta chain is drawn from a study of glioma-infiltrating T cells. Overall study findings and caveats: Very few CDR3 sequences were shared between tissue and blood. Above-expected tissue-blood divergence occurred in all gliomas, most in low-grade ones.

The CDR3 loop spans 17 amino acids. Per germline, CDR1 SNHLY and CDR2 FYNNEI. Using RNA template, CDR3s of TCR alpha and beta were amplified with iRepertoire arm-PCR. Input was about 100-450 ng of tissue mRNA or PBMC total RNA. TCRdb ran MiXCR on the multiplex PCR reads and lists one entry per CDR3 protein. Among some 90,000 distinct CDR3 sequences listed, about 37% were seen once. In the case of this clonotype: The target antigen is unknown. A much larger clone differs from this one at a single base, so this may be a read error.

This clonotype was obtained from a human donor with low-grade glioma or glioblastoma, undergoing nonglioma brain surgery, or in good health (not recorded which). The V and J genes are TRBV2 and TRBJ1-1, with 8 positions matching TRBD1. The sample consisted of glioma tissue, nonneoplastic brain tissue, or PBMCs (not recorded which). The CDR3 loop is CASKPDRGQAKNTGAFF. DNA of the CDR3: TGTGCCAGCAAGCCAGACAGGGGTCAGGCAAAGAACACTGGAGCTTTCTTT.